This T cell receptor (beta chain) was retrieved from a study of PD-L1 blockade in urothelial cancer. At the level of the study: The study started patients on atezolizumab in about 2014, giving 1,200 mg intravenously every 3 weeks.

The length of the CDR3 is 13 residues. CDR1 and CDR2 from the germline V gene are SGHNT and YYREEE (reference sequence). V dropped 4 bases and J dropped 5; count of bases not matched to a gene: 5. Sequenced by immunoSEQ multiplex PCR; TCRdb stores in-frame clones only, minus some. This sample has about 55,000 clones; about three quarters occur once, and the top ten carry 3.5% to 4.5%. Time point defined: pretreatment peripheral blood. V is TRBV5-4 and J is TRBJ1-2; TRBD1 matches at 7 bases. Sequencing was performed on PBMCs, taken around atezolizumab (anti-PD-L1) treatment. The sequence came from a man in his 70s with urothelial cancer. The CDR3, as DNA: TGTGCCAGCAGCGCGGGACAGCTTTATGGCTACACCTTC. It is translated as CASSAGQLYGYTF.